These T cell receptor beta chains were read from a single sample in a study of graft-versus-host responses after intestinal transplantation. Sequenced by immunoSEQ multiplex PCR; TCRdb stores in-frame clones only, minus some. The sample holds 250 to 350 clones; 86% are singletons and the top ten take around 18%. The sequencing here drew on ileum tissue, taken roughly 35 days after intestinal transplant. All receptors derive from a human patient who received an intestinal transplant, so some T cells may come from the graft donor. Each CDR3 is given with its conserved first and last residue. The order of the fields is clone size, CDR3 length, D gene, V gene, J gene, CDR3 DNA, CDR3 protein. The D gene is left open where the match is weak. Only some rows state a clone size, as once, few, many or a class for expanded clones.

.,12,TRBD1,TRBV5-4,TRBJ2-7,TGTGCCAGCAGCAGACAGGGGTACGAGCAGTACTTC,CASSRQGYEQYF
.,13,.,TRBV7-9,TRBJ1-2,TGTGCCAGCAGCTTAGACAATAACTATGGCTACACCTTC,CASSLDNNYGYTF
.,17,TRBD2,TRBV9,TRBJ2-3,TGTGCCAGCAGCGTAGACGGGACTAGCGGATTAATAGATACGCAGTATTTT,CASSVDGTSGLIDTQYF
once,15,.,TRBV6-1,TRBJ2-7,TGTGCCAGCAGTGAATATGGACGGGGACGGGTAGAGCAGTACTTC,CASSEYGRGRVEQYF
.,12,.,TRBV21-1,TRBJ1-2,TGTGCCAGCAGGGACAGGAACTATGGCTACACCTTC,CASRDRNYGYTF
.,14,TRBD1,TRBV11-1,TRBJ2-4,TGTGCCAGCAGCTTCCGGGACAGGGGCTACATTCAGTACTTC,CASSFRDRGYIQYF
.,14,.,TRBV5-1,TRBJ2-7,TGCGCCAGCAGCTTGGTCGCACTAGCAGCCGAGCAGTACTTC,CASSLVALAAEQYF
.,15,.,TRBV5-1,TRBJ2-1,TGCGCCAGCAGTTACGCTAGCGCCTCCTACAATGAGCAGTTCTTC,CASSYASASYNEQFF
.,15,.,TRBV19,TRBJ2-7,TGTGCCAGTAGTATTAGAGGGAGCCCCACCTACGAGCAGTACTTC,CASSIRGSPTYEQYF
.,14,TRBD1,TRBV5-6,TRBJ1-1,TGTGCCAGCAGACGGACAGGGGGCATCACTGAAGCTTTCTTT,CASRRTGGITEAFF
.,15,.,TRBV4-1,TRBJ2-3,TGCGCCAGCAGCCAAGCCGCTTCTAGCACAGATACGCAGTATTTT,CASSQAASSTDTQYF
.,14,.,TRBV6-5,TRBJ2-1,TGTGCCAGCAGACGGTCTAACTCCTACAATGAGCAGTTCTTC,CASRRSNSYNEQFF